Following are 11 T cell receptor beta chains from one sample sequenced in a study of blood T cell repertoires in COVID-19 (TCRdb year 2020). Receptor amplification or capture employed the immunoSEQ multiplex PCR assay. Not all clones reach the TCRdb copy of this immuneACCESS table, which keeps in-frame sequences only. Checked studies attribute under half of the gap to unresolved V genes and leave the rest unexplained. The sample table lists approximately 200,000 clones, roughly 81% of them with a count of one. Together, the top ten hold 10% to 15% of the sample. Sequencing was done on a sample of peripheral blood. Every receptor here comes from a woman aged 80 or over with COVID-19, enrolled during active disease.

V gene TRBV4-1 combines with J gene TRBJ2-1, with TRBD2 matching over 9 bases. The CDR3 runs to 16 residues. Germline CDR1 is MGHRA and CDR2 is YSYEKL. V trimming: 6 bases; J trimming: 5 bases; junction bases outside the gene matches: 11. CDR3 region: CASRGRAGGKNNEQFF. The CDR3 coding sequence is TGCGCCAGCAGGGGAAGAGCGGGAGGAAAGAACAATGAGCAGTTCTTC.

The chain couples TRBV5-6 to TRBJ2-3, with 9 bases that match TRBD1. J lost 2 bases, V lost 6 bases, and 10 bases had no gene match. Germline V gives CDR1 SGHDT, CDR2 YYEEEE. The CDR3 loop spans 16 amino acids. The CDR3 sequence is CASMQDRGFPTDTQYF. As DNA, the CDR3 is TGTGCCAGCATGCAAGACAGGGGGTTCCCCACAGATACGCAGTATTTT.

J is TRBJ1-2 and V is TRBV10-3; TRBD1 might be the D (5 bases). Germline values: CDR1 ENHRY, CDR2 SYGVKD. There are 14 residues in the CDR3. V was pared by 3 bases and J by 4 bases, with 12 bases between. The CDR3 region has the DNA TGTGCCATCAGTGACCCGCAGGGACTCTATGGCTACACCTTC. It encodes CAISDPQGLYGYTF.

The genes are TRBV19 and TRBJ1-1, with D perhaps TRBD1 (5 bases). Trimming pared 7 bases from V and 6 bases from J, leaving 18 bases between. This CDR3 contains 14 residues. The germline gives CDR1 LNHDA, CDR2 SQIVND (reference sequence). DNA of the CDR3: TGTGCCAGTAAGAACCAGGGACGGGGGGCTGAAGCTTTCTTT. Amino acid sequence: CASKNQGRGAEAFF.

The chain has TRBV5-6 and TRBJ2-5, with 9 positions matching TRBD1. Trimming removed 3 bases from V and 4 bases from J; junction bases left unmatched: 7. The germline CDR1 and CDR2 sequences are SGHDT and YYEEEE. CDR3 length equals 15 residues. For the CDR3, the DNA is TGTGCCAGCAGCTGGTCGACAGGGGGAAGAGAGACCCAGTACTTC. Translation: CASSWSTGGRETQYF.

The chain couples TRBV7-9 to TRBJ2-1, with 9 bases lining up with TRBD2. The CDR3 sequence is 14 residues long. V gave up 5 bases and J gave up 9 bases; unmatched junction bases: 8. Germline CDR1 and CDR2: SEHNR and FQNEAQ (reference sequence). DNA of the CDR3: TGTGCCAGCAGCCCCTCTAGCGGGATTCCTGAGCAGTTCTTC. Residues: CASSPSSGIPEQFF.

The chain links TRBV5-1 to TRBJ2-7; 13 bases are a match to TRBD2. The germline CDR1 and CDR2 sequences are SGHRS and YFSETQ. This CDR3 has 16 residues. With V trimmed by 4 bases and J by 7 bases, 11 bases remained unmatched. Here the CDR3 DNA reads TGCGCCAGCAGCAAGGGACTAGCGGGACCTTCGGGTGAGCAGTACTTC. Amino acid sequence: CASSKGLAGPSGEQYF.

The chain uses TRBV2 and TRBJ2-1, with D perhaps matching TRBD2 (6 bases). CDR3 length equals 11 residues. With 7 bases removed from V and 8 bases from J, the gap between germline ends came to 9 bases. The germline gives CDR1 SNHLY, CDR2 FYNNEI. The CDR3 loop is CASNGGYEQFF. In DNA form, the CDR3 reads TGTGCCAGCAATGGAGGGTATGAGCAGTTCTTC.

The gene calls are TRBV9 and TRBJ2-1; 7 bases align to TRBD2. This CDR3 has 16 residues. The germline V gene encodes CDR1 SGDLS and CDR2 YYNGEE. V trimming: 0 bases; J trimming: 10 bases; junction bases outside the gene matches: 13. CDR3 region: CASSVASSGVGPEQFF. The CDR3 DNA reads as TGTGCCAGCAGCGTAGCGTCCAGCGGGGTCGGACCGGAGCAGTTCTTC.

V and J are TRBV5-3 and TRBJ2-7; the match to TRBD1 covers 7 bases. TRBV5-3 is an ORF, and what it does is uncertain. The V segment lost 6 bases and the J segment 5 bases; nucleotides outside the gene matches: 11. The CDR3 has 14 residues. In DNA, the CDR3 is TGTGCCAGAAACAAAGACAGGGAATCGAACGAGCAGTACTTC. Translated, it gives CARNKDRESNEQYF.

J is TRBJ2-3 and V is TRBV24-1, with TRBD2 identical over 11 bases. With V trimmed by 9 bases and J by 4 bases, 8 bases remained unmatched. In germline, CDR1 is KGHDR, CDR2 SFDVKD. This CDR3 region has 15 residues. CDR3 nucleotides: TGTGCCACCTCGGTAGCGGGGGGGTATGCAGATACGCAGTATTTT. Protein sequence: CATSVAGGYADTQYF.